The 16 T cell receptor beta chains listed next were all sequenced from one sample in a study of post-analysis software for immune sequencing data. Whole-study findings and limits: The study found TRBV5-6, TRBV5-1 and TRBV20-1 among several TRBV segments more frequent in patients than controls.

Their antigens are not known. Sequencing libraries made from TCR beta cDNA carried unique molecular identifiers. TCRdb fed the PCR reads into MiXCR, producing one record per CDR3 protein. Altogether around 710,000 distinct CDR3 sequences are present, just over 45% being singletons, with the ten largest covering roughly 4.4%. Sequenced material: blood. These receptors were taken from a girl aged 5-17 years with multiple sclerosis.

In this sample, this clonotype turned up a few times. The V and J genes are TRBV29-1 and TRBJ2-7; no definite D call. The germline V gene encodes CDR1 SQVTM and CDR2 ANQGSEA. The CDR3 consists of 13 residues. Trimming removed 4 bases from V and 0 bases from J, with 10 bases in between. As DNA, the CDR3 is TGCAGCGTTGTGCCCGAGAACTCCTACGAGCAGTACTTC. The encoded protein is CSVVPENSYEQYF.

The chain couples TRBV29-1 to TRBJ2-5; D may match TRBD1 or TRBD2 (7 bases each). Judging by the DNA end, TRBJ2-7 fits better; the J call may be wrong. Per germline, CDR1 SQVTM and CDR2 ANQGSEA. The length of the CDR3 is 15 residues. The CDR3 reads CSVEGGGTVGGEQYF. The CDR3 DNA is TGCAGCGTTGAAGGGGGGGGGACAGTCGGCGGCGAGCAGTACTTC.

This clonotype occurred a few times. This chain links TRBV15 with TRBJ2-7; D is possibly TRBD1 (6 bases). Trimming stripped 3 bases from V and 0 bases from J, with 12 bases between. This CDR3 contains 15 residues. CDR1 is LNHNV and CDR2 is YYDKDF in the germline V gene (reference sequence). In DNA form, the CDR3 reads TGTGCCACCAGCAGCGGGTTAGGGGGCTCCTACGAGCAGTACTTC. Protein product: CATSSGLGGSYEQYF.

This chain uses TRBV6-6 with TRBJ2-7; possible D gene TRBD2, 6 bases. CDR3 length: 13 amino acids. Germline CDR1 MNHNY, CDR2 SVGAGI (reference sequence). Trimming left V 7 bases short and J 5 bases short, with 15 bases between. This CDR3 reads CASNGRGTHEQYF. The CDR3 DNA sequence: TGTGCCAGCAATGGACGGGGGACCCACGAGCAGTACTTC.

This clonotype was counted only a few times. This chain uses TRBV20-1 with TRBJ2-5; TRBD2 matches at 8 bases. Germline CDR1 and CDR2: DFQATT and SNEGSKA (reference sequence). The CDR3 consists of 15 residues. Trimming cost V 2 bases and J 5 bases; bases outside gene matches: 10. The CDR3 sequence is CSARPPGLAVETQYF. DNA of the CDR3: TGCAGTGCTAGACCCCCAGGACTAGCCGTCGAGACCCAGTACTTC.

On this clonotype itself: One end of the junction fails to match germline, which may point to a read error. The chain recombines TRBV7-3 with TRBJ2-7; D might be TRBD2 (7 bases). The CDR3 runs 14 residues. Germline CDR1 SGHTA, CDR2 FQGTGA. The CDR3 coding sequence is TGTGCCAGCAACTTAACGGGGGGCTACTACGAGCAGTACTTC. Its translation is CASNLTGGYYEQYF.

This clonotype came up a few times. The genes are TRBV27 and TRBJ1-2; 8 nucleotides align to TRBD1. V shed 10 bases and J 4 bases; nucleotides not matched to a gene: 5. This CDR3 spans 12 amino acids. The germline V gene has CDR1 MNHEY and CDR2 SMNVEV (reference sequence). CDR3 region: CATRTGSYGYTF. The CDR3 DNA is TGTGCCACCAGGACAGGGAGCTATGGCTACACCTTC.

The chain recombines TRBV6-1 with TRBJ2-3, with 11 bases identical to TRBD1. Germline V lookup: CDR1 MNHNS, CDR2 SASEGT. CDR3 length equals 15 residues. The V segment lost 6 bases and the J segment 0 bases; nucleotides outside the gene matches: 2. This chain's CDR3 is CASRDRGLSTDTQYF. In DNA, the CDR3 is TGTGCCAGCAGGGACAGGGGGCTGAGCACAGATACGCAGTATTTT.

This clonotype was seen a few times. The rearrangement uses TRBV7-2 and TRBJ2-3; D is perhaps TRBD2 (5 bases). V lost 5 bases and J lost 1, with 16 bases in between. This CDR3 spans 16 amino acids. Per germline, CDR1 SGHTA and CDR2 FQGNSA. CDR3 residues: CASSQRLQRGTDTQYF. The CDR3, as DNA: TGTGCCAGCAGCCAAAGACTGCAGAGGGGCACAGATACGCAGTATTTT.

The chain recombines TRBV6-5 with TRBJ2-1, with D tentatively TRBD2 (5 bases). This CDR3 region has 12 residues. CDR1 MNHEY and CDR2 SVGAGI come from the germline V gene. V was clipped by 6 bases and J by 10 bases, with 13 bases between them. CDR3 sequence: CASSGRGMEQFF. The DNA of the CDR3 is TGTGCCAGCAGCGGACGGGGTATGGAGCAGTTCTTC.

The rearrangement links TRBV10-3 to TRBJ2-7, with D possibly being TRBD1 or TRBD2 (6 bases each). Germline assignment: CDR1 ENHRY and CDR2 SYGVKD. V lost 1 base and J 7 bases, leaving 17 bases between the germline ends. CDR3 length equals 15 residues. The CDR3 DNA reads as TGTGCCATCAGTGAGTTGGGGGGCCGTCATGTAGAGCAGTACTTC. Protein: CAISELGGRHVEQYF.

This clonotype was detected a few times. The CDR3 sequence: CASSVVVGTGEETQYF. The CDR3, as DNA: TGTGCCAGCAGCGTAGTAGTCGGGACAGGGGAGGAGACCCAGTACTTC. V usage is TRBV9 and J usage is TRBJ2-5; 10 bases map to TRBD1. Germline CDR1 and CDR2: SGDLS and YYNGEE. CDR3 length: 16 amino acids. V lost 0 bases, J lost 5 bases, and 7 bases stayed unmatched. The full variable domain, its missing parts supplied by reference TRBV9 and TRBJ2-5, is DSGVTQTPKHLITATGQRVTLRCSPRSGDLSVYWYQQSLDQGLQFLIQYYNGEERAKGNILERFSAQQFPDLHSELNLSSLELGDSALYFCASSVVVGTGEETQYFGPGTRLLVL.

The CDR3 reads CSAHAMSGSNEQYF. The DNA of the CDR3 is TGCAGTGCCCACGCGATGAGCGGGAGTAACGAGCAGTACTTC. V and J are TRBV20-1 and TRBJ2-5, with 8 bases that match TRBD2. Gene TRBJ2-7 matches the end of the DNA better, so the J call may be wrong. CDR3 length: 14 residues. Germline V gives CDR1 DFQATT, CDR2 SNEGSKA (reference sequence).

This clonotype occurred once. V and J are TRBV28 and TRBJ2-4; 14 bases fit TRBD2. The CDR3 runs 15 residues. After removal of 4 bases from V and 13 bases from J, the junction contained 9 bases not matched to a gene. Germline values: CDR1 MDHEN, CDR2 SYDVKM. As DNA, the CDR3 is TGTGCCAGCAGTTCGGGACTAGCGGGAGTATGGGAGCAGTACTTC. It encodes CASSSGLAGVWEQYF.

V is TRBV6-9 and J is TRBJ2-1; D gene uncertain. From germline, CDR1 is MNHGY and CDR2 SVAAGI. The CDR3 totals 10 residues. V gave up 6 bases and J gave up 9 bases, with 6 bases separating them. This CDR3 is CASRPVEQFF. The CDR3 DNA follows: TGTGCCAGCAGGCCGGTTGAGCAGTTCTTC.

For the CDR3, the DNA is TGCGCCAGCAGTGAGTTAGGGGGGTCCGAGCAGTACTTC. Its protein product is CASSELGGSEQYF. The chain couples TRBV10-2 to TRBJ2-5, with D perhaps being TRBD1 or TRBD2 (6 bases each). The DNA end is a closer match to TRBJ2-7, so the J assignment may be wrong. This CDR3 is 13 amino acids long. Germline CDR1 reads WSHSY; CDR2 reads SAAADI.